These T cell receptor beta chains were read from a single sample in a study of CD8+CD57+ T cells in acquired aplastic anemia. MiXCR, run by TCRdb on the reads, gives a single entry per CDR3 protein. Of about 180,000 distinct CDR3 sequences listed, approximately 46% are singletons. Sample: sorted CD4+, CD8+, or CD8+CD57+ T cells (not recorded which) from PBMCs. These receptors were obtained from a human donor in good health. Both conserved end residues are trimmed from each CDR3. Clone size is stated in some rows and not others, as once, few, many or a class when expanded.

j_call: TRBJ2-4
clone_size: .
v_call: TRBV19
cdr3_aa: DSSPPGRFAKNIQY

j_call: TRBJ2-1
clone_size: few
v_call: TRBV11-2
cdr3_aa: ASSRMGAGDYNEQF

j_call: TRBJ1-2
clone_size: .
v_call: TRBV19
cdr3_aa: ASRSTSGSTYT

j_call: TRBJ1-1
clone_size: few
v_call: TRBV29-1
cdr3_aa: SVELQGAVEAF

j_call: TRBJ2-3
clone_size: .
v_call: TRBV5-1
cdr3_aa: ASQRGGSTDTQY

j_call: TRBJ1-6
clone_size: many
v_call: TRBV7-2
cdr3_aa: ASSLDTGVPPLH

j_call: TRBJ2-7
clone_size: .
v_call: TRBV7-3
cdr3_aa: ASSLGYSYEQY

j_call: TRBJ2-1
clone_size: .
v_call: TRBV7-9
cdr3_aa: ASSPGTSQF

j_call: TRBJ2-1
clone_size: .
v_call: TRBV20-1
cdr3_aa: SARFRAGRVEQF

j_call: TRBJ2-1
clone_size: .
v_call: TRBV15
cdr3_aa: ATSRDTPREQF

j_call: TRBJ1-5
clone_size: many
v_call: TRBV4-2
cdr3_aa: ASSQGQGSFQPQH

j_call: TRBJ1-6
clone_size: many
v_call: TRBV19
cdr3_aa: ASLTGAGNSPLH

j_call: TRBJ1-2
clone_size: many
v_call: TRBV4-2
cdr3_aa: ASSQGGRSYGYT

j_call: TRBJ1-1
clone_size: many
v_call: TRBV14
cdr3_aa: ASSRGMNTEAF

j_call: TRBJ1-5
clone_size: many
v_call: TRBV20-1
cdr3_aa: SARSREMNQPQH

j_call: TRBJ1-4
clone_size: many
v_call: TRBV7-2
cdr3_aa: ASRGQGLRNEKLF

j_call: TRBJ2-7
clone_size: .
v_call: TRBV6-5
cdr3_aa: ASSLGRREDYEQY

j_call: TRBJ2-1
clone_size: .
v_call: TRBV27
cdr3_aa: ASSSEGVYNEQF

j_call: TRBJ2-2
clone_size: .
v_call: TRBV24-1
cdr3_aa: ATRGQGAYTGELF

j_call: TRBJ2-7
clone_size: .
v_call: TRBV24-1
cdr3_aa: ATSDPDYGTGGEEQY

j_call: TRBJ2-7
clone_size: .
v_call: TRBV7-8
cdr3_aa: ASSLLGGGRIYEQY

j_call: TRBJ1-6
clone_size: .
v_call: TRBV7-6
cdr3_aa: ASSYSTPLH

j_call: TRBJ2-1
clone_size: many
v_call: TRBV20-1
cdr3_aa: SARDRSSSRYNEQF

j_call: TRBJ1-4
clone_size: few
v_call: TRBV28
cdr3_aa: ASRIQGPGEKLF

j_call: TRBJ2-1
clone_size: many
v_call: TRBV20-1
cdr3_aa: SARAPLAGGHNEQF

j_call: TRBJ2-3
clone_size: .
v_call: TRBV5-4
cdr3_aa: ASSSQRSSTDTQY

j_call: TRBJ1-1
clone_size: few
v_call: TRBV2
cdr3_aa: ASRRGNAF

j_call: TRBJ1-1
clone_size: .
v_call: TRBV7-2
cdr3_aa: ASSFRVGAF

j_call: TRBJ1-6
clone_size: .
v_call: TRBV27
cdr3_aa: ASREAAADNSPLH

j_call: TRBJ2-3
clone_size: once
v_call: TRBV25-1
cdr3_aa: ASSPSGTSGTDTQY

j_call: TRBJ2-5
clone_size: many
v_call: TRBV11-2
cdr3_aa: ASSPQGARETQY

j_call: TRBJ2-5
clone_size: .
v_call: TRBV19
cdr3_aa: ASSRGTGETQY

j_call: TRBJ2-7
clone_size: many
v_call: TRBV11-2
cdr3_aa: ASSLDRGRVYEQY

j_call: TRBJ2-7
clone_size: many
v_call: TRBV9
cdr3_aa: ASSVTGSSYEQY

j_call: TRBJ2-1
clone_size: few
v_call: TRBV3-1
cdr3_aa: ASSPRDTLF

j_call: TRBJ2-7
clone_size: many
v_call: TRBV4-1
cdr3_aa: ASSQGTSSYEQY

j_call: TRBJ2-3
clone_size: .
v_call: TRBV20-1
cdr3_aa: SASTSGSHTDTQY

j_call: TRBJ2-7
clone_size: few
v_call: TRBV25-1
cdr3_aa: ASSEYGNGDYEQY

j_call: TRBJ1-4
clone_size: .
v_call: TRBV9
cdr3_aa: ASSPSSGREYEKLF

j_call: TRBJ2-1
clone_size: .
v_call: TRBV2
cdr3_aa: ASSSGSRVSEQF

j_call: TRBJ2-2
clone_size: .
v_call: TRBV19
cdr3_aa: ASSPWTGSTGELF

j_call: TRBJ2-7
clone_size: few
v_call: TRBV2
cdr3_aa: ASSEGSVLYEQY

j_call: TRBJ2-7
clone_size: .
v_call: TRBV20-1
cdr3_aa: SASPRGASSYEQY

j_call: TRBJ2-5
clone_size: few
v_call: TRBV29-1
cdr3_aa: SAAPRGRAGIQETQY

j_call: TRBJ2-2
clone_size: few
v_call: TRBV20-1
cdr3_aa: SARADDWGQGNTGELF

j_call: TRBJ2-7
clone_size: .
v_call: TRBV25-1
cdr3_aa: ASSVGPGVEQY

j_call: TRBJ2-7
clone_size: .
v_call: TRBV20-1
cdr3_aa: SADRGSYEQY

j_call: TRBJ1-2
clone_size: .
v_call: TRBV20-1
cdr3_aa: SARSSSGGISYGYT

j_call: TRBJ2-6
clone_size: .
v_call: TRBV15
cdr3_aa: ATSGGVDTSGANVLT

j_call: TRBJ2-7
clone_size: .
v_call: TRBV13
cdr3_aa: ASSLGGRGSDEQY

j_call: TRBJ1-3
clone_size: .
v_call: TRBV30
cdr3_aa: AWIVGNTIY

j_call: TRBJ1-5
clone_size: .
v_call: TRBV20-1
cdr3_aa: SASDLSAGVSNQPQH

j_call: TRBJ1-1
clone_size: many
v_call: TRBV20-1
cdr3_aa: SASLPQNTEAF